This T cell receptor beta chain was captured in a study of cytomegalovirus exposure and HLA in healthy donors. About the research overall: A prior analysis found 95 million to 140 million unique TCR beta sequences from some 200 million T cells.

This clone was seen more than once but under ten times. Antigen specificity is unknown. At the DNA level, this CDR3 is encoded by other sequences in the same sample as well. The primer mix had 60 Vbeta and 13 Jbeta primers. The assay was immunoSEQ multiplex PCR, and TCRdb's table has in-frame clones only and misses some. The table has 70,000 to 95,000 clones, 80% seen once. Germline CDR1 ENHRY, CDR2 SYGVKD. With V trimmed by 5 bases and J by 3 bases, 5 bases remained unmatched. The CDR3 runs to 14 residues. Study-wide results and limits: What a later analysis reportedly showed was that an Asian-associated ancestry cluster had fewer N-insertions than the approximately 720-donor mean.

Samples came from healthy bone marrow donors. While unrecorded immune exposures were likely, the donors were nominally healthy when sampled. The chain is built from TRBV10-3 and TRBJ2-7, with 9 bases lining up with TRBD1. The receptor was derived from a man younger than 30 in good health and CMV-seronegative. The sequenced material came from PBMCs. Here the CDR3 reads CAISKKGQGYEQYF. The CDR3 DNA follows: TGTGCCATCAGTAAAAAGGGACAGGGCTACGAGCAGTACTTC.